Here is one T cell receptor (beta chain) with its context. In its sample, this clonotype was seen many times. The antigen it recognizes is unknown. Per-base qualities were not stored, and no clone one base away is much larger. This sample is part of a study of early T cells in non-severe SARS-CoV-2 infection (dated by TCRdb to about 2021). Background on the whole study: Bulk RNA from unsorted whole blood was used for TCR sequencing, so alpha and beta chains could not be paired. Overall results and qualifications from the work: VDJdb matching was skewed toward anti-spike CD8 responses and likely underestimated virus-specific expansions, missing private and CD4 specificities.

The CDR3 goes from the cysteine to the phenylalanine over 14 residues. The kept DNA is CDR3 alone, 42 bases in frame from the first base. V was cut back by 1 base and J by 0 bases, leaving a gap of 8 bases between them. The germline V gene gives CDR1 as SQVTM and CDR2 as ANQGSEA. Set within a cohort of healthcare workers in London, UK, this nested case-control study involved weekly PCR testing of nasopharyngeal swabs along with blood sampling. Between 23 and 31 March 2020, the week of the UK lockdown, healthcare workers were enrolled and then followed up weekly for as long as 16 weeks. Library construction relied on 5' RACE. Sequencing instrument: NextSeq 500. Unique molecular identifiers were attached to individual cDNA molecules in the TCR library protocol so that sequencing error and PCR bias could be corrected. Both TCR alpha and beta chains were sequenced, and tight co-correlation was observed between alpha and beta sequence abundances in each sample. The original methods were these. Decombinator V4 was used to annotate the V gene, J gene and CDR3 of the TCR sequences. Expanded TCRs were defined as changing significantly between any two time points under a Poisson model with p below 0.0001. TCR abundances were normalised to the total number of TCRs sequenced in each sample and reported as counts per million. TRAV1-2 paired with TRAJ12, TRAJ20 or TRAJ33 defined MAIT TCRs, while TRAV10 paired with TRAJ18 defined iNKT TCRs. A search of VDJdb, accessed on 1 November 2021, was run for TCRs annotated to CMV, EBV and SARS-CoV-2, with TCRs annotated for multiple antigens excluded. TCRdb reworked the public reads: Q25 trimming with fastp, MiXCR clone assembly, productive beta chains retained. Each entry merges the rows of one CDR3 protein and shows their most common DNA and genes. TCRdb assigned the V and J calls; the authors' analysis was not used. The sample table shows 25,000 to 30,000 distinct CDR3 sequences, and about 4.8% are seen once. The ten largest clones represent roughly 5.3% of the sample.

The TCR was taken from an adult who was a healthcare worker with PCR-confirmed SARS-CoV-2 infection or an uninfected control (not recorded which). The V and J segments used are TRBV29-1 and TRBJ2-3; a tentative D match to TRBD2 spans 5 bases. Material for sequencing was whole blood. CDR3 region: CSVEVEDSTDTQYF. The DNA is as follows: TGCAGCGTTGAAGTGGAGGATAGCACAGATACGCAGTATTTT.